At least ten counts were recorded for the clone carrying this TCR beta chain. RNA transcripts were the template for amplifying TCR beta CDR3 regions. Initially, a first-round RT-PCR of the TCR CDR3 employed the HTBI primer set. TCRdb fed the multiplex PCR reads into MiXCR, producing one record per CDR3 protein. The repertoire holds approximately 420,000 distinct CDR3 sequences, with roughly an eighth as singletons. The data originate from a study of T cells in Graves' hyperthyroidism and ophthalmopathy. Study overall: Initial diagnosis, before any treatment, was when peripheral blood was collected.

CDR3 length: 14 amino acids. CDR1 and CDR2 (germline): SNHLY, FYNNEI. With 4 bases removed from V and 1 base from J, the gap between germline ends came to 8 bases. The TCR originated in a woman aged 18-29 years with Graves' hyperthyroidism. The chain employs TRBV2 and TRBJ1-5; the D is unclear. Specimen: blood. In DNA, the CDR3 is TGTGCCAGCAGTGTGTCAGCAAGCAATCAGCCCCAGCATTTT. It is translated as CASSVSASNQPQHF.